This T cell receptor (beta chain) was captured in a study of blood T cell repertoires in COVID-19. Germline assignment: CDR1 GTSNPN and CDR2 SVGIG (reference sequence). The CDR3 sequence is 14 residues long. V lost 3 bases and J lost 2; bases outside the gene matches: 3. Study processing details: Amplified reference gene primers provided the basis for estimating nucleated cell counts. Profiled with immunoSEQ multiplex PCR; TCRdb holds only in-frame clones, not every one. The DNA was the basis for D and trimming; V, J and clone size are from that table. This repertoire shows about 67,000 clones, around 87% found once; its top ten account for 6.5% to 9.5%.

The chain combines TRBV30 with TRBJ1-5, with 8 bases aligning to TRBD1. This TCR came from a man aged 45 to 65 with active COVID-19. The sequenced sample consisted of peripheral blood. The CDR3 DNA sequence: TGTGCCTGGAGGCTGACAGGGGGCAATCAGCCCCAGCATTTT. This translates into CAWRLTGGNQPQHF.